These 21 T cell receptor beta chains came from one sample sequenced in a study of neurological immune-mediated disorders. Using its own MiXCR run on the 5' RACE reads, TCRdb lists one record per CDR3 protein. The sample yields fewer than 85,000 distinct CDR3 sequences, roughly 4.7% seen once. The sequencing sample was made of PBMCs. These TCRs come from a woman aged 25 to 39 with multiple sclerosis.

This clonotype showed up many times. The chain joins TRBV20-1 to TRBJ2-3; 7 nucleotides line up with TRBD2. The CDR3 runs to 13 residues. After removal of 1 base from V and 10 bases from J, the junction contained 8 bases not matched to a gene. Germline V gives CDR1 DFQATT, CDR2 SNEGSKA (reference sequence). The CDR3 nucleotides read TGCAGTGCTAGAGGGCTAGCGGAGTACGCGCAGTATTTT. Protein product: CSARGLAEYAQYF.

As regards this clonotype: Being one base from a much bigger clone, this may be a read error. This rearrangement joins TRBV6-6 to TRBJ2-5; TRBD2 might be the D (5 bases). The CDR3 loop spans 12 amino acids. Germline CDR1 MNHNY, CDR2 SVGAGI (reference sequence). In DNA form, the CDR3 reads TGTGACAGCAGTTACTCGGGGGAGACCCAGTACTTC. Amino acids: CDSSYSGETQYF.

This clonotype was found many times. This chain joins TRBV6-5 and TRBJ2-5; 12 bases map to TRBD1. This CDR3 is 15 amino acids long. Per the germline V gene, CDR1 is MNHEY and CDR2 is SVGAGI. CDR3 nucleotides: TGTGTCTCAGGGACAGGGGGCGATTTGGGAGAGACCCAGTACTTC. It encodes CVSGTGGDLGETQYF.

This clonotype was seen repeatedly, ten times or more. CDR3 DNA sequence: TGTGCCAGCTCACCATCCGGAGCAACTAATGAAAAACTGTTTTTT. It specifies CASSPSGATNEKLFF. The chain combines TRBV18 with TRBJ1-4; no clear D gene. The CDR3 sequence is 15 residues long. Per the germline V gene, CDR1 is KGHSH and CDR2 is LQKENI. The germline V and J ends were trimmed by 2 bases and 0 bases, with 7 bases remaining between them. The complete variable domain, with remaining parts taken from reference TRBV18 and TRBJ1-4, reads NAGVMQNPRHLVRRRGQEARLRCSPMKGHSHVYWYRQLPEEGLKFMVYLQKENIIDESGMPKERFSAEFPKEGPSILRIQQVVRGDSAAYFCASSPSGATNEKLFFGSGTQLSVL.

This clonotype was seen only a few times. J is TRBJ2-3 and V is TRBV5-1; 14 positions agree with TRBD2. The CDR3 has 16 residues. V trimming: 2 bases; J trimming: 4 bases; junction bases outside the gene matches: 3. Germline V lookup: CDR1 SGHRS, CDR2 YFSETQ. CDR3 sequence (DNA): TGCGCCAGCAGCTTTGGGACTAGCGGGGGTGCAGATACGCAGTATTTT. This sequence encodes CASSFGTSGGADTQYF.

This clonotype was counted only a few times. The chain links TRBV12-3 or TRBV12-4 to TRBJ1-1; D uncertain. CDR3 length: 14 amino acids. V lost 6 bases and J 5 bases, leaving 16 bases between the germline ends. The CDR3 spells CASSSQPTWTEAFF. The CDR3 bases are TGTGCCAGCAGCTCACAGCCCACTTGGACTGAAGCTTTCTTT.

With respect to this clonotype: This clone may be a read error of a much larger clone one base away. The gene calls are TRBV7-6 and TRBJ1-4, with D perhaps TRBD1 (5 bases). The CDR3 runs to 14 residues. Germline assignment: CDR1 SGHVS and CDR2 FNYEAQ. CDR3 protein: CASSFGGTNDKLFF. DNA of the CDR3: TGTGCCAGCAGCTTTGGGGGGACCAATGACAAACTGTTTTTT.

The J gene is TRBJ2-7, the V gene TRBV6-2 or TRBV6-3; a weak D match, TRBD2 (6 bases). The CDR3 length is 22 residues. Trimming left V 4 bases short and J 0 bases short, with 34 bases between. CDR1 and CDR2 from the germline V gene are MNHEY and SVGEGT. As DNA, the CDR3 is TGTGCCAGCAGTTCATACGGTAATGCCGGGAGACGTTACGCGATGGGCTCCTACGAGCAGTACGTC. It specifies CASSSYGNAGRRYAMGSYEQYV.

The table lists this clonotype with many counts. The chain joins TRBV18 to TRBJ2-7; D may be TRBD2 (6 bases). The germline gives CDR1 KGHSH, CDR2 LQKENI. V was shortened by 6 bases and J by 2 bases, with 8 bases between the two germline ends. The CDR3 extends over 12 amino acids. The DNA of the CDR3 is TGTGCCAGCTCGGAGGGGCCCTACGAGCAGTACGTC. This encodes CASSEGPYEQYV.

This clonotype was seen repeatedly, ten times or more. This chain uses TRBV20-1 with TRBJ2-2; no firm D call. This CDR3 spans 13 amino acids. In germline, CDR1 is DFQATT, CDR2 SNEGSKA (reference sequence). V gave up 4 bases and J gave up 4 bases, with 10 bases separating them. The CDR3 loop is CSATLPLTGELFF. The CDR3 bases are TGCAGTGCTACCCTTCCTCTCACCGGGGAGCTGTTTTTT.

This clonotype was counted many times. V gene TRBV5-1 combines with J gene TRBJ2-3; 7 positions agree with TRBD2. The junction had 9 bases not matched to a gene; V was cut back by 4 bases and J by 1 base. The CDR3 covers 16 residues. Germline-derived CDR1 and CDR2 are SGHRS and YFSETQ. The CDR3 spells CASSREGGGGTDTQYF. For the CDR3, the DNA is TGCGCCAGCAGCCGCGAGGGCGGGGGAGGCACAGATACGCAGTATTTT. Looking up the rest from reference TRBV5-1 and TRBJ2-3 gives the full variable domain: KAGVTQTPRYLIKTRGQQVTLSCSPISGHRSVSWYQQTPGQGLQFLFEYFSETQRNKGNFPGRFSGRQFSNSRSEMNVSTLELGDSALYLCASSREGGGGTDTQYFGPGTRLTVL.

This clonotype showed up just a few times. This chain links TRBV5-1 with TRBJ2-4; D not certain. Germline V gene lookup returns CDR1 SGHRS and CDR2 YFSETQ. This CDR3 has 15 residues. Trimming shortened V by 0 bases and J by 0 bases, and 7 bases separated the two germline ends. The CDR3 DNA reads TGCGCCAGCAGCTTGGTTGGAGAAGCCAAAAACATTCAGTACTTC. As protein: CASSLVGEAKNIQYF.

This clonotype was found many times. The rearrangement uses TRBV6-5 and TRBJ2-1, with no clear D. Germline lookup yields CDR1 MNHEY and CDR2 SVGAGI. Trimming shortened V by 6 bases and J by 7 bases, and 16 bases separated the two germline ends. This CDR3 contains 14 residues. CDR3 in DNA: TGTGCCAGCAGCCCCCTTGGTAGCTCGAATGAGCAGTTCTTC. It specifies CASSPLGSSNEQFF.

At least ten counts were recorded for this clonotype. The chain carries TRBV20-1 and TRBJ1-2; 9 bases match TRBD1. The CDR3 length is 12 residues. V was pared by 6 bases and J by 7 bases, with 6 bases of the junction left unmatched. Germline V gene lookup returns CDR1 DFQATT and CDR2 SNEGSKA (reference sequence). CDR3: CSARGQGFGYTF. CDR3 DNA sequence: TGCAGTGCCCGCGGACAGGGGTTTGGCTACACCTTC.

The V and J genes are TRBV5-1 and TRBJ2-2, with 8 bases identical to TRBD2. V trimming: 3 bases; J trimming: 5 bases; junction bases outside the gene matches: 6. The germline CDR1 and CDR2 sequences are SGHRS and YFSETQ. This CDR3 has 15 residues. Here the CDR3 reads CASSSPGLVTGELFF. The DNA of the CDR3 is TGCGCCAGCAGCTCACCGGGACTAGTGACCGGGGAGCTGTTTTTT.

This clonotype was detected ten times or more. The rearrangement links TRBV7-9 to TRBJ2-1, with 11 bases fitting TRBD2. Germline CDR1 and CDR2: SEHNR and FQNEAQ (reference sequence). The CDR3 has 17 residues. With 2 bases clipped from V and 5 bases from J, the junction kept 8 bases outside the gene matches. The CDR3: CASSLLAGGQMNNEQFF. CDR3 DNA: TGTGCCAGCAGCTTACTAGCGGGAGGACAGATGAACAATGAGCAGTTCTTC.

This clonotype was detected ten times or more. The V call is TRBV5-6, the J call TRBJ1-1; TRBD1 might be the D (6 bases). Germline CDR1 is SGHDT and CDR2 is YYEEEE. The CDR3 covers 13 residues. V lost 4 bases to trimming and J lost 8 bases, with 15 bases between them. The CDR3 nucleotides are TGTGCCAGCAGCCCCGGAGGGGGGCTAGAAGCTTTCTTT. Protein sequence: CASSPGGGLEAFF.

This clonotype appeared a few times. J is TRBJ2-7 and V is TRBV12-3 or TRBV12-4, with 10 bases that match TRBD1. The V and J ends lost 6 bases and 7 bases, in that order; junction bases with no gene match: 3. The CDR3 has 12 residues. The CDR3 loop reads CASRRQGAEQYF. The DNA for the CDR3 is TGTGCCAGCAGGAGACAGGGGGCAGAGCAGTACTTC.

This clonotype has a count of ten or more. The chain joins TRBV12-5 to TRBJ1-1; 9 nucleotides line up with TRBD1. After removal of 1 base from V and 5 bases from J, the junction contained 2 bases not matched to a gene. The CDR3 is made up of 14 amino acids. Germline-derived CDR1 and CDR2 are LGHNT and FRNRAP. The CDR3 loop reads CASGLGGQGTEAFF. DNA for the CDR3: TGTGCTAGTGGTTTGGGTGGACAGGGGACTGAAGCTTTCTTT. The full variable domain, completed using reference TRBV12-5 and TRBJ1-1, is DARVTQTPRHKVTEMGQEVTMRCQPILGHNTVFWYRQTMMQGLELLAYFRNRAPLDDSGMPKDRFSAEMPDATLATLKIQPSEPRDSAVYFCASGLGGQGTEAFFGQGTRLTVV.

This clonotype has a count of ten or more. This chain uses TRBV5-1 with TRBJ1-2; a weak D match, TRBD1 (5 bases). The CDR3 is made up of 14 amino acids. V shed 4 bases and J shed 3 bases, with 13 bases lying between them. Germline V gene data show CDR1 as SGHRS and CDR2 as YFSETQ. CDR3 coding DNA: TGCGCCAGCAGCCCCGAGGGGTGGGACTATGGCTACACCTTC. This gives the protein CASSPEGWDYGYTF.

This clonotype was found many times. CDR3 DNA: TGTGCCATCAGTGGTGGGGAGTACGGCTACGAGCAGTACGTC. The encoded protein is CAISGGEYGYEQYV. The chain has TRBV10-3 and TRBJ2-7; weak D call: TRBD2 (5 bases). The CDR3 covers 14 residues. Trimming cost V 4 bases and J 3 bases, with 13 bases left between them. Germline lookup yields CDR1 ENHRY and CDR2 SYGVKD.